This T cell receptor beta chain was sequenced for a study of shared clonotypes between healthy human individuals. The study's findings and limits: Tissue TCR repertoires likely differ from these blood-only repertoires. Among non-shared clonotypes, generation probabilities were lower than among those shared by all four donors.

CDR1 is LNHDA and CDR2 is SQIVND in the germline V gene (reference sequence). The CDR3 runs to 14 residues. With 3 bases removed from V and 5 bases from J, the gap between germline ends came to 13 bases. In regard to this clone: Its antigen is not known.

The donors were all Caucasian adults (living in Nashville, Tennessee). The assay used deep level. Generated by immunoSEQ multiplex PCR, the TCRdb table keeps only in-frame clones and is missing some. The sample includes around 2.3 million clones, approximately 94% of them seen just once. Sequencing used naive CD4+ T cells sorted from blood. Subset in this sample: CD45RA+ positively selected. This clonotype was sampled from a man younger than 35 in good health. The chain has TRBV19 and TRBJ2-5; D unclear. The CDR3, as DNA: TGTGCCAGTAGTATCAGGTCATTTGGGGAGACCCAGTACTTC. Translation gives CASSIRSFGETQYF. The full variable domain, rest sourced from reference TRBV19 and TRBJ2-5, is DGGITQSPKYLFRKEGQNVTLSCEQNLNHDAMYWYRQDPGQGLRLIYYSQIVNDFQKGDIAEGYSVSREKKESFPLTVTSAQKNPTAFYLCASSIRSFGETQYFGPGTRLLVL.